These 4 T cell receptor beta chains share one sample of origin, sequenced in a study of T cells after yellow fever vaccination (dated by TCRdb to about 2019). Library preparation employed 5' RACE. Reads for this sample came from an Illumina HiSeq 2500. The public reads were reanalyzed by TCRdb: fastp trimming at Q25, MiXCR alignment, in-frame beta chains only. Entries are consolidated by CDR3 protein sequence, retaining the most common genes and DNA. This sample lists 75,000 to 100,000 distinct CDR3 sequences; around 9.8% were detected once. Over 15% of the sample is held by the ten biggest clonotypes. Interpreted using the paper, the treatment or condition label stands for: live attenuated yellow fever vaccine strain. The sample was CD8+ T cells not binding an NS4B(214-222) dextramer, sorted from PBMCs, taken less than 18 days after the first yellow fever vaccination. What this sample's cell subset or site label stands for: NS4B epitope dextramer-negative CD8 T cells. These receptors were obtained from a man between 18 and 29 years old who received the YFV17D yellow fever vaccine.

In its sample, this clonotype was seen a few times. The V and J genes are TRBV5-1 and TRBJ2-1, with a tentative D call TRBD1 (6 bases). Germline CDR1 and CDR2: SGHRS and YFSETQ. CDR3 size: 11 residues. V lost 4 bases and J 8 bases, leaving 7 bases between the germline ends. CDR3: CASSNRDEQFF. The CDR3 DNA is TGCGCCAGCAGCAACAGGGATGAGCAGTTCTTC.

The sample holds a few counts of this clonotype. This rearrangement joins TRBV4-1 to TRBJ2-7; 11 positions match TRBD2. J gave up 4 bases and V 4 bases, and 6 bases lay outside the gene matches. Germline V CDR1 and CDR2: MGHRA, YSYEKL. The CDR3 covers 15 residues. CDR3 amino acids: CASSRGLAADYEQYF. The CDR3 DNA is TGCGCCAGCAGCCGGGGACTAGCGGCCGATTACGAGCAGTACTTC.

This clonotype occurred a few times. The genes are TRBV11-2 and TRBJ2-3, with TRBD1 identical over 10 bases. CDR1 is SGHAT, CDR2 FQNNGV, per germline. With 0 bases clipped from V and 4 bases from J, the junction kept 10 bases outside the gene matches. The CDR3 length is 18 residues. CDR3 loop: CASSLDFWTGGTADTQYF. The CDR3 DNA sequence: TGTGCCAGCAGCTTAGACTTTTGGACAGGGGGTACCGCAGATACGCAGTATTTT.

The gene calls are TRBV4-1 and TRBJ2-2, with TRBD2 matching over 7 bases. V dropped 2 bases and J dropped 7; count of bases not matched to a gene: 13. The CDR3 has 17 amino acids. Germline CDR1 is MGHRA and CDR2 is YSYEKL. The CDR3 spells CASSQRPSGENLGELFF. As DNA, the CDR3 is TGCGCCAGCAGCCAAAGACCGAGCGGGGAGAATCTCGGGGAGCTGTTTTTT.